One and the same sample provided the 12 T cell receptor beta chains below, sequenced in a study of beta chain features in type 1 diabetes. These receptors lack a known antigen. Overall study results and limits: The study found moderately but significantly shorter TCRB CDR3s in all four CD4+ subsets of Type 1 diabetes patients.

Investigators reverse transcribed all isolated RNA, so they sequenced expressed TCRB transcripts. Measured with immunoSEQ multiplex PCR; TCRdb has only the in-frame clones, and not every one. The sample includes 40,000 to 55,000 clones, around 45% of them seen just once. Input material: stem cell memory CD4+ T cells from blood. These receptors originate from a young man with type 1 diabetes.

This clone was found a few times. The chain couples TRBV7-9 to TRBJ2-3; 7 bases align to TRBD1. The ends lost 4 bases at V and 5 bases at J; junction bases unmatched: 3. The germline CDR1 and CDR2 sequences are SEHNR and FQNEAQ (reference sequence). This CDR3 has 13 amino acids. Here the CDR3 reads CASSSTGKDTQYF. CDR3 DNA sequence: TGTGCCAGCAGCTCGACAGGGAAAGATACGCAGTATTTT.

The chain has TRBV16 and TRBJ2-2; D is ambiguous. V lost 1 base and J lost 7, with 7 bases in between. The CDR3 runs to 13 residues. Germline CDR1 is KGHSY and CDR2 is FQNENV. Here the CDR3 DNA reads TGTGCCAGCAGCCAATTACATGGCGGGGAGCTGTTTTTT. It codes for CASSQLHGGELFF.

The rearrangement links TRBV19 to TRBJ2-1, with TRBD2 matching over 9 bases. V gave up 5 bases and J gave up 4 bases; unmatched junction bases: 3. The germline CDR1 and CDR2 sequences are LNHDA and SQIVND (reference sequence). There are 14 residues in the CDR3. DNA for the CDR3: TGTGCCAGTAGTTTGCGGGAGGGGTACAATGAGCAGTTCTTC. It is translated as CASSLREGYNEQFF.

This clone was counted between two and nine times. The chain recombines TRBV7-2 with TRBJ2-1, with D possibly TRBD2 on 6 matching bases. The CDR3 is made up of 17 amino acids. The germline V and J ends were trimmed by 5 bases and 7 bases, with 24 bases remaining between them. From germline, CDR1 is SGHTA and CDR2 FQGNSA. DNA for the CDR3: TGTGCCAGCAGCGCGGGGTCTAGGGGTAGTAATCTGAATGAGCAGTTCTTC. Its translation is CASSAGSRGSNLNEQFF.

Notes on this clone: A junction end diverges from the germline sequence, so it may reflect a read error. The V call is TRBV9, the J call TRBJ2-1; D possibly corresponds to TRBD1 (6 bases). Germline CDR1 SGDLS, CDR2 YYNGEE. The CDR3 is 15 amino acids. CDR3 DNA: TGTACCAGCAGCGTTGGGGGCCACTGGGGCAATGAGCAGTTCTTC. As protein: CTSSVGGHWGNEQFF. The variable domain in full, with the rest retrieved from reference TRBV9 and TRBJ2-1, is DSGVTQTPKHLITATGQRVTLRCSPRSGDLSVYWYQQSLDQGLQFLIQYYNGEERAKGNILERFSAQQFPDLHSELNLSSLELGDSALYFCTSSVGGHWGNEQFFGPGTRLTVL.

Comments on this clone: One end of the junction varies from germline; a read error may be responsible. The chain links TRBV6-6 to TRBJ1-5, with no clear D. CDR3 length: 13 residues. Germline CDR1 is MNHNY and CDR2 is SVGAGI (reference sequence). This CDR3 reads CASTPYSDQPQHF. CDR3 sequence (DNA): TGTGCCAGCACCCCGTATAGCGATCAGCCCCAGCATTTT.

The V gene is TRBV6-5, the J gene TRBJ2-5, with D unclear. CDR1 is MNHEY and CDR2 is SVGAGI in the germline V gene. CDR3 size: 12 residues. The V end was cut by 6 bases, the J end by 5 bases, with 10 bases between. CDR3 nucleotides: TGTGCCAGCAGGAACCCCGGGGAGACCCAGTACTTC. Protein product: CASRNPGETQYF.

The chain couples TRBV9 to TRBJ2-1; unclear D gene. Trimming left V 3 bases short and J 3 bases short, with 7 bases between. CDR1 is SGDLS, CDR2 YYNGEE, per germline. The CDR3 consists of 13 residues. The CDR3 protein is CASSAQNYNEQFF. DNA for the CDR3: TGTGCCAGCAGCGCTCAGAACTACAATGAGCAGTTCTTC.

The chain joins TRBV6-6 to TRBJ2-5, with 7 nucleotides matching TRBD1. The CDR3 totals 14 residues. The trim removed 5 bases at V and 5 bases at J, leaving 8 bases unmatched. Looked up from germline, CDR1 is MNHNY and CDR2 is SVGAGI (reference sequence). The CDR3 DNA reads as TGTGCCAGCAGTACCGGGACAGATAAGGAGACCCAGTACTTC. Protein: CASSTGTDKETQYF.

In its sample, this clone was seen a few times. The rearrangement uses TRBV7-6 and TRBJ2-1; perhaps TRBD2 as D (5 bases). Trimming cost V 3 bases and J 1 base, with 13 bases left between them. Germline-derived CDR1 and CDR2 are SGHVS and FNYEAQ. This CDR3 comprises 16 residues. CDR3 sequence reads: CASSFRRGESYNEQFF. The CDR3 DNA reads as TGTGCCAGCAGCTTTCGCCGGGGTGAATCCTACAATGAGCAGTTCTTC. The variable domain in full, completed from reference TRBV7-6 and TRBJ2-1, reads GAGVSQSPRYKVTKRGQDVALRCDPISGHVSLYWYRQALGQGPEFLTYFNYEAQQDKSGLPNDRFSAERPEGSISTLTIQRTEQRDSAMYRCASSFRRGESYNEQFFGPGTRLTVL.

This chain joins TRBV7-9 and TRBJ1-1, with D perhaps TRBD1 (5 bases). CDR1 is SEHNR and CDR2 is FQNEAQ in the germline V gene (reference sequence). V was pared by 5 bases and J by 11 bases, with 15 bases between. The CDR3 is 12 residues long. This CDR3 reads CASSETTDRAFF. The CDR3, as DNA: TGTGCCAGCAGCGAGACGACAGACCGGGCTTTCTTT.

The table lists this clone with a few counts. One end of the junction varies from germline; a read error may be responsible. The gene calls are TRBV19 and TRBJ2-7; 10 bases line up with TRBD2. The CDR3 is made up of 12 amino acids. Germline-derived CDR1 and CDR2 are LNHDA and SQIVND (reference sequence). CDR3 DNA sequence: TGTGCCAGTGGGCCGCTAGCGGGAGAGCTGTACTTC. Its protein is CASGPLAGELYF.